These 14 T cell receptor beta chains were all obtained from the same sample, sequenced in a study of Graves' ophthalmopathy and Graves' hyperthyroidism. RNA transcripts were the template, and TCR beta CDR3 regions were amplified from them. Second-round multiplex PCR came after a first-round RT-PCR that employed HTBI primers. In TCRdb, the multiplex PCR reads were re-called with MiXCR into one record per CDR3 protein. The table shows about 1.2 million distinct CDR3 sequences, with 36% occurring only once. Sample: peripheral blood or thyroid tissue (not recorded which). These receptors all stem from an adult man with Graves' hyperthyroidism.

This clonotype was counted many times. The chain uses TRBV20-1 and TRBJ2-5; TRBD2 is a possible D gene (6 bases). Per germline, CDR1 DFQATT and CDR2 SNEGSKA (reference sequence). The CDR3 has 14 amino acids. The ends were cut back, 6 bases at V and 1 base at J, with 15 bases in the middle. The CDR3 loop reads CSALLRDSQETQYF. The CDR3 coding sequence is TGCAGTGCCCTCCTCCGGGACTCCCAAGAGACCCAGTACTTC.

The J gene is TRBJ2-7, the V gene TRBV5-1, with TRBD1 as a possible D gene (5 bases). Germline V CDR1 and CDR2: SGHRS, YFSETQ. The CDR3 extends over 15 amino acids. Between the trimmed V and J ends, which lost 4 bases and 2 bases, there was a span of 16 bases. CDR3 residues: CASSQGVGLTYEQYF. The CDR3 DNA is TGCGCCAGCAGCCAAGGTGTGGGGCTAACCTACGAGCAGTACTTC.

This clonotype was observed many times. This chain connects TRBV15 to TRBJ2-5; D is possibly TRBD1 (6 bases). The CDR3 contains 15 residues. Germline CDR1 is LNHNV and CDR2 is YYDKDF (reference sequence). The germline V and J ends were trimmed by 0 bases and 2 bases, with 10 bases remaining between them. The CDR3 nucleotides are TGTGCCACCAGCAGAGACGGGACAAATCAAGAGACCCAGTACTTC. The encoded protein is CATSRDGTNQETQYF. Together with reference TRBV15 and TRBJ2-5, the CDR3 gives the full variable domain: DAMVIQNPRYQVTQFGKPVTLSCSQTLNHNVMYWYQQKSSQAPKLLFHYYDKDFNNEADTPDNFQSRRPNTSFCFLDIRSPGLGDTAMYLCATSRDGTNQETQYFGPGTRLLVL.

The gene calls are TRBV29-1 and TRBJ2-5, with D perhaps TRBD1 (5 bases). V was trimmed by 1 base and J by 5 bases, leaving 11 bases between them. In germline, CDR1 is SQVTM, CDR2 ANQGSEA. This CDR3 spans 13 amino acids. CDR3 coding DNA: TGCAGCGTTGAAGGACAGATAGGGGAGACCCAGTACTTC. Translated: CSVEGQIGETQYF.

This chain links TRBV30 with TRBJ1-2; D call uncertain. This CDR3 contains 13 residues. V gave up 0 bases and J gave up 9 bases, with 14 bases separating them. The germline V gene has CDR1 GTSNPN and CDR2 SVGIG (reference sequence). In DNA form, the CDR3 reads TGTGCCTGGAGTGTTTTCGTCGGAGCCAGCTACACCTTC. This codes for CAWSVFVGASYTF.

The chain carries TRBV2 and TRBJ1-3; tentative D call: TRBD1 (6 bases). Germline lookup yields CDR1 SNHLY and CDR2 FYNNEI. The ends were cut back, 7 bases at V and 2 bases at J, with 15 bases in the middle. The CDR3 length is 15 residues. The CDR3 DNA reads TGTGCCAGCAAGACCGGGGGACATACTGGAAACACCATATATTTT. Its translation: CASKTGGHTGNTIYF. The whole variable domain, filled in from reference TRBV2 and TRBJ1-3, reads EPEVTQTPSHQVTQMGQEVILRCVPISNHLYFYWYRQILGQKVEFLVSFYNNEISEKSEIFDDQFSVERPDGSNFTLKIRSTKLEDSAMYFCASKTGGHTGNTIYFGEGSWLTVV.

This clonotype was found many times. V gene TRBV7-2 combines with J gene TRBJ1-3, with TRBD1 as a possible D gene (5 bases). V was trimmed by 3 bases and J by 0 bases, leaving 9 bases between them. The CDR3 contains 15 residues. From germline, CDR1 is SGHTA and CDR2 FQGNSA. The CDR3 protein is CASSFTTVSGNTIYF. CDR3 sequence (DNA): TGTGCCAGCAGCTTTACGACAGTCTCTGGAAACACCATATATTTT.

CDR3 in amino acids: CASSRDRRKAFF. Here the CDR3 DNA reads TGTGCCAGCAGCCGAGACAGGAGAAAAGCTTTCTTT. The rearrangement links TRBV7-2 to TRBJ1-1; D may be TRBD1 (6 bases). Germline CDR1 and CDR2: SGHTA and FQGNSA. The CDR3 has 12 residues. V lost 5 bases, J lost 9 bases, and 13 bases lay in between.

This clonotype was counted a single time. The chain links TRBV10-3 to TRBJ1-2, with TRBD1 identical over 9 bases. Unmatched junction bases numbered 17, after V lost 3 bases and J lost 3 bases. The CDR3 length is 19 residues. In germline, CDR1 is ENHRY, CDR2 SYGVKD. The CDR3 DNA follows: TGTGCCATCAGTGAAAGTCTTCCTCTAGGGACAGGGAAAGACTATGGCTACACCTTC. Translation: CAISESLPLGTGKDYGYTF.

This clonotype was picked up many times. The chain is built from TRBV13 and TRBJ1-6; possible D gene TRBD1, 5 bases. The germline V gene encodes CDR1 PRHDT and CDR2 FYEKMQ (reference sequence). The CDR3 totals 15 residues. The V end was cut by 4 bases, the J end by 8 bases, with 15 bases between. The CDR3 nucleotides are TGTGCCAGCAGCTCCACCCAGGGAAGTTATTCACCCCTCCACTTT. Its protein product is CASSSTQGSYSPLHF.

This clonotype came up many times. This chain joins TRBV7-9 and TRBJ2-7, with a tentative D call TRBD1 (5 bases). CDR1 is SEHNR and CDR2 is FQNEAQ in the germline V gene (reference sequence). V lost 5 bases and J 0 bases, leaving 11 bases between the germline ends. This CDR3 has 14 amino acids. The CDR3 spells CASSADRASYEQYF. The CDR3 DNA follows: TGTGCCAGCAGCGCTGACAGAGCCTCCTACGAGCAGTACTTC.

V and J are TRBV2 and TRBJ1-5; no firm D call. Germline V CDR1 and CDR2: SNHLY, FYNNEI. The CDR3 extends over 13 amino acids. Trimming shortened V by 5 bases and J by 9 bases, and 14 bases separated the two germline ends. In DNA, the CDR3 is TGTGCCAGCAGTCCCGGACCTTTCCCGCCCCAGCATTTT. It specifies CASSPGPFPPQHF.

This clonotype was recorded at least ten times. V gene TRBV29-1 combines with J gene TRBJ1-1, with 11 bases identical to TRBD1. This CDR3 has 14 residues. Germline V lookup: CDR1 SQVTM, CDR2 ANQGSEA. The J segment lost 0 bases and the V segment lost 8 bases, leaving 5 bases of the junction unmatched. In DNA, the CDR3 is TGCAGCTCGGACAGGGGGCAGGTGAACACTGAAGCTTTCTTT. Protein product: CSSDRGQVNTEAFF.

The V gene is TRBV25-1, the J gene TRBJ1-4; D is undetermined. The germline CDR1 and CDR2 sequences are MGHDK and SYGVNS. The CDR3 sequence is 17 residues long. The germline V and J ends were trimmed by 5 bases and 8 bases, with 24 bases remaining between them. CDR3 amino acids: CASSSMVWKGFDEKLFF. In nucleotides, the CDR3 is TGTGCCAGCAGTTCGATGGTCTGGAAAGGGTTCGACGAAAAACTGTTTTTT.